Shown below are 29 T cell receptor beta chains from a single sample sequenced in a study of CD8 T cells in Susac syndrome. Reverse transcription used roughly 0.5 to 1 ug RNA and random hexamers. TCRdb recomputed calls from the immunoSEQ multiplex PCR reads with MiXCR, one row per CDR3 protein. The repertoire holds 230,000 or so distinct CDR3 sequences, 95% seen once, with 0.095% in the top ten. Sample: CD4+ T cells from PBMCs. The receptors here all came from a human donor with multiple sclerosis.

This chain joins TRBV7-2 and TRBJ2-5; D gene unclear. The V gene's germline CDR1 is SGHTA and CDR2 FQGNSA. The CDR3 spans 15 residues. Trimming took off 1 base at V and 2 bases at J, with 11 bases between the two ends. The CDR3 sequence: CASSLVPWGQETQYF. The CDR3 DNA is TGTGCCAGCAGCTTAGTACCGTGGGGTCAAGAGACCCAGTACTTC.

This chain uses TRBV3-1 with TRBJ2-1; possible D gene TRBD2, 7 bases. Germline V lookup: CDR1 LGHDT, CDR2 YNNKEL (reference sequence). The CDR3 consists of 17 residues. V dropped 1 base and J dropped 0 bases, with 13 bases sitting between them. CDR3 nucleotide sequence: TGTGCCAGCAGCCAAGGAACAGGGAGGGGCTCCTACAATGAGCAGTTCTTC. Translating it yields CASSQGTGRGSYNEQFF.

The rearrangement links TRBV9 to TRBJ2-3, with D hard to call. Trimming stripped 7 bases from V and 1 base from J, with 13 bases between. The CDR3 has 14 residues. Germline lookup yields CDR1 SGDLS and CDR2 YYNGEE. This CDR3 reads CASGLQVGTDTQYF. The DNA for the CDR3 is TGTGCCAGCGGTTTGCAGGTGGGCACAGATACGCAGTATTTT.

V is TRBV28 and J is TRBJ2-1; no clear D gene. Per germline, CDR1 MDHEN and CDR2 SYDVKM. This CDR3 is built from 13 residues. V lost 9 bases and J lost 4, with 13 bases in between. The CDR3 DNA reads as TGTGCCAGTCGCCCGACTTCTTACAATGAGCAGTTCTTC. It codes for CASRPTSYNEQFF.

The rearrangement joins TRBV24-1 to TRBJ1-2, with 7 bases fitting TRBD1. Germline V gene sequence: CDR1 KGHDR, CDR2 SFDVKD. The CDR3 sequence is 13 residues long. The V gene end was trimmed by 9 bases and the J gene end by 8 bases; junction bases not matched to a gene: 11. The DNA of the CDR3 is TGTGCCACCTCTTCAGACAGGGATGGCGGCTACACCTTC. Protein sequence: CATSSDRDGGYTF.

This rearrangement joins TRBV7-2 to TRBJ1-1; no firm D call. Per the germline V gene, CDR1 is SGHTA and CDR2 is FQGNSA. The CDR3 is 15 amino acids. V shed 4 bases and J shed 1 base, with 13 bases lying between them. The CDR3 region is CASSSYRAQNTEAFF. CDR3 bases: TGTGCCAGCAGCTCCTACAGAGCCCAGAACACTGAAGCTTTCTTT.

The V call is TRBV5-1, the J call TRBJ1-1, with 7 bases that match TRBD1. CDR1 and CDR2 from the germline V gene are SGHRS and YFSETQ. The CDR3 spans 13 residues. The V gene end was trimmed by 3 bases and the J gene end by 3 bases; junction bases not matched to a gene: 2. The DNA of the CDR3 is TGCGCCAGCAGCTCGCAGGGGGACACTGAAGCTTTCTTT. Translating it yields CASSSQGDTEAFF.

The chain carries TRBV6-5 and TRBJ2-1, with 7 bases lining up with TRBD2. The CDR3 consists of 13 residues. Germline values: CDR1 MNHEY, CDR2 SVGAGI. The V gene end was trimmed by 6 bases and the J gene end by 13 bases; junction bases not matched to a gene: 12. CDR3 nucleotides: TGTGCCAGCAGGGAGGTTGGGGGAGGGACCCAGTTCTTC. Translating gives CASREVGGGTQFF.

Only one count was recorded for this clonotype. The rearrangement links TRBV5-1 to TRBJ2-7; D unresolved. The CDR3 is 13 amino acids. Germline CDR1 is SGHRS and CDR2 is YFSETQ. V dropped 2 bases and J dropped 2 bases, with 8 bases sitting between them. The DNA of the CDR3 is TGCGCCAGCAGCTTTGACGCAGCCTACGAGCAGTACTTC. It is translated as CASSFDAAYEQYF.

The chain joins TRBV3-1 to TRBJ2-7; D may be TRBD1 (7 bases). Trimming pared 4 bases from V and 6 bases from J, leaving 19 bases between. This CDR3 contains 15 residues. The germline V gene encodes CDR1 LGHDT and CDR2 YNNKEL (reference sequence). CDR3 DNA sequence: TGTGCCAGCAGCCCTCAGGGGGGAGTGATGTTCGAGCAGTACTTC. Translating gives CASSPQGGVMFEQYF.

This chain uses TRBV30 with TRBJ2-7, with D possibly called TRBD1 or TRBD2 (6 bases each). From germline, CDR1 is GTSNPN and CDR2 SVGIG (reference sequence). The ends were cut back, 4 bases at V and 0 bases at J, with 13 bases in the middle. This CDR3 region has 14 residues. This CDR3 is CAWTRGGSSYEQYF. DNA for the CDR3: TGTGCCTGGACCCGAGGGGGGAGCTCCTACGAGCAGTACTTC.

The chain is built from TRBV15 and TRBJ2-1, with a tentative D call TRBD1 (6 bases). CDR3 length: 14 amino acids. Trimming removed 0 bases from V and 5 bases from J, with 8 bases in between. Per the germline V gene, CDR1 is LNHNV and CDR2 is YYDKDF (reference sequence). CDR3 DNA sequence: TGTGCCACCAGCAGAGAGGACAGAAACAATGAGCAGTTCTTC. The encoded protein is CATSREDRNNEQFF.

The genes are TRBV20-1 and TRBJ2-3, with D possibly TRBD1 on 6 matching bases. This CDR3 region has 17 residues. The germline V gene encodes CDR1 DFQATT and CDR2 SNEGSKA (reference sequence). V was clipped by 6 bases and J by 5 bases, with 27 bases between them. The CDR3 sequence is CSAGRTDLTLTEDTQYF. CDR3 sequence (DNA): TGCAGTGCGGGACGGACAGACTTGACCCTAACGGAAGATACGCAGTATTTT.

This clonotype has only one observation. The CDR3 DNA sequence: TGTGCCAGCAGCTTCTGGGGAGAAGCCTATGGCTACACCTTC. It is translated as CASSFWGEAYGYTF. The chain couples TRBV7-9 to TRBJ1-2; no clear D gene. The CDR3 is made up of 14 amino acids. In germline, CDR1 is SEHNR, CDR2 FQNEAQ (reference sequence). Trimming left V 3 bases short and J 4 bases short, with 12 bases between.

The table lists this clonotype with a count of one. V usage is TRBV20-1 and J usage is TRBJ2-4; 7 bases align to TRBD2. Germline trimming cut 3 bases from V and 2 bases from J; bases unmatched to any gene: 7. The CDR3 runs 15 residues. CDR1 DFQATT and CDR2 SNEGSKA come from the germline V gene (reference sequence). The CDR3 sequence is CSASRASGSKNIQYF. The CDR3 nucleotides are TGCAGTGCTAGTCGGGCTAGCGGCTCCAAAAACATTCAGTACTTC.

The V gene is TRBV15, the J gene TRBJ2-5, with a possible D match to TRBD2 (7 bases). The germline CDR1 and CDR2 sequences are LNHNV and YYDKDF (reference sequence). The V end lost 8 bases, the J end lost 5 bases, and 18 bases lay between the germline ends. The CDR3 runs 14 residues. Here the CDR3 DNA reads TGTGCCACCGGCCTGGGAGGGGGTGGGGAGACCCAGTACTTC. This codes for CATGLGGGGETQYF.

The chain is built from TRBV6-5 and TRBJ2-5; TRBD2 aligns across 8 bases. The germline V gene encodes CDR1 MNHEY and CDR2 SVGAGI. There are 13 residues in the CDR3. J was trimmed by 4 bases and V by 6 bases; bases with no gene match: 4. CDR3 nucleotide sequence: TGTGCCAGCAGAAGCGGGAGTAGAGAGACCCAGTACTTC. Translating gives CASRSGSRETQYF.

CDR3 sequence (DNA): TGTGCCAGCAGTTTATTTGCCTACAATGAGCAGTTCTTC. It is translated as CASSLFAYNEQFF. The rearrangement uses TRBV12-3 or TRBV12-4 and TRBJ2-1; D call uncertain. The CDR3 runs 13 residues. Trimming shortened V by 2 bases and J by 2 bases, and 4 bases separated the two germline ends.

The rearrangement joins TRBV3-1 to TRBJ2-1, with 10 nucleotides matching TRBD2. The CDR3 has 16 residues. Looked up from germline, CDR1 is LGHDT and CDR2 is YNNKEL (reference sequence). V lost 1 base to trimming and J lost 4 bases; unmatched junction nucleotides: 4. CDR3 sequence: CASSQGAGGSYNEQFF. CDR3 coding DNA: TGTGCCAGCAGCCAAGGAGCGGGAGGGAGTTACAATGAGCAGTTCTTC.

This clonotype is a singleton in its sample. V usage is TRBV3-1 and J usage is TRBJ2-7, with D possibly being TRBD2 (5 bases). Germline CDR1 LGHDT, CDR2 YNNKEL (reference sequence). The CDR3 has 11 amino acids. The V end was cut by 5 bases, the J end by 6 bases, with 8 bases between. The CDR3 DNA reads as TGTGCCAGCAGCGCCACTAGCGAGCAGTACTTC. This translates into CASSATSEQYF.

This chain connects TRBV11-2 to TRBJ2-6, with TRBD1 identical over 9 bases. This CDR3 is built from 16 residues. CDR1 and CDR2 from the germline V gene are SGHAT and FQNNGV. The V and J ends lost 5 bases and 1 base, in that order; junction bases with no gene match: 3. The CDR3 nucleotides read TGTGCCAGCAGCCGGGACAGGGTATCTGGGGCCAACGTCCTGACTTTC. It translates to CASSRDRVSGANVLTF.

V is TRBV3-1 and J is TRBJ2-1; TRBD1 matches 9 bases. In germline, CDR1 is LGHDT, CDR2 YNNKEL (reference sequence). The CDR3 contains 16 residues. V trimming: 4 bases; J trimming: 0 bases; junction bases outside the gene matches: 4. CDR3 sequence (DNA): TGTGCCAGCAGCCCGTGGACAGGGGTCTCCTACAATGAGCAGTTCTTC. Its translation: CASSPWTGVSYNEQFF.

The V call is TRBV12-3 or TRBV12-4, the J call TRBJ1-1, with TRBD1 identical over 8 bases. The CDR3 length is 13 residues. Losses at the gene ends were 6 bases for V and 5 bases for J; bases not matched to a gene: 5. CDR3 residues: CASRQGARTEAFF. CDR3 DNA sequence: TGTGCCAGCAGGCAGGGGGCGAGGACTGAAGCTTTCTTT.

The DNA of the CDR3 is TGTGCCAGCAGCCGGACAGGGAGGGCTCTCTATGGCTACACCTTC. Translated: CASSRTGRALYGYTF. The V and J genes are TRBV11-2 and TRBJ1-2; the match to TRBD1 covers 8 bases. V shed 5 bases, J shed 4 bases, and the junction held 9 bases outside the gene matches. This CDR3 region has 15 residues. Per germline, CDR1 SGHAT and CDR2 FQNNGV.

The DNA of the CDR3 is TGTGCCAGCAGTAACTCCGGGACTAGCCCTGGTGAGCAGTTCTTC. Translation: CASSNSGTSPGEQFF. V and J are TRBV12-3 or TRBV12-4 and TRBJ2-1, with 9 bases fitting TRBD2. The CDR3 runs 15 residues. The V segment lost 5 bases and the J segment 9 bases; nucleotides outside the gene matches: 11.

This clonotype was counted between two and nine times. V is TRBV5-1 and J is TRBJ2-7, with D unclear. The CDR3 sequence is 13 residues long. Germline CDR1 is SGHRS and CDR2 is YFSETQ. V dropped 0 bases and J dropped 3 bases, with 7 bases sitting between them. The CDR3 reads CASSLGQFYEQYF. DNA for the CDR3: TGCGCCAGCAGCTTGGGGCAGTTCTACGAGCAGTACTTC.

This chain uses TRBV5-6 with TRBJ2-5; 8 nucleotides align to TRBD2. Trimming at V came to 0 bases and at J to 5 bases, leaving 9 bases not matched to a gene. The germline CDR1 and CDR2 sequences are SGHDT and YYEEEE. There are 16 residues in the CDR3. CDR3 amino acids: CASSLVGLAGWETQYF. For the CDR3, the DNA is TGTGCCAGCAGCTTGGTTGGCCTAGCGGGTTGGGAGACCCAGTACTTC.

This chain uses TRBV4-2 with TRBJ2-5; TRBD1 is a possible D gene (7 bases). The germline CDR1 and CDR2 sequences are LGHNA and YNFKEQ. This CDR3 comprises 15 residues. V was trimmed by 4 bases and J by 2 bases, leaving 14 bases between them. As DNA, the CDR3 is TGTGCCAGCAGCCCCGGGGGACAGTATCAAGAGACCCAGTACTTC. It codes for CASSPGGQYQETQYF.

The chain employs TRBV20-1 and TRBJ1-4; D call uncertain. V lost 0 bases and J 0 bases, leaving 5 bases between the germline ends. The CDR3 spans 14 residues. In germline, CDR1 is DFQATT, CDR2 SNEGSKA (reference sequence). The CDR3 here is CSARDRPTNEKLFF. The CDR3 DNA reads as TGCAGTGCTAGAGATCGGCCAACTAATGAAAAACTGTTTTTT.